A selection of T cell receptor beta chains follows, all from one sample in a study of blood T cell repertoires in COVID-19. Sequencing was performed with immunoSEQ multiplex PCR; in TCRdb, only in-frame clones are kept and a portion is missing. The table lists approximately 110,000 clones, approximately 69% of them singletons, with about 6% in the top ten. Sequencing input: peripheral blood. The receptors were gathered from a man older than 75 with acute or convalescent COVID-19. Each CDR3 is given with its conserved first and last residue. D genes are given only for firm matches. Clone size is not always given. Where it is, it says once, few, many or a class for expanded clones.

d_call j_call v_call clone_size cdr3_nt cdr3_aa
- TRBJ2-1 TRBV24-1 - TGTGCCACCGTTTTTCGGGCCGACGGGGATGAGCAGTTCTTC CATVFRADGDEQFF
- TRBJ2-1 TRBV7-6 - TGTGCCAGCAGCTTCTCCGAGATTGCGACTTACAATGAGCAGTTCTTC CASSFSEIATYNEQFF
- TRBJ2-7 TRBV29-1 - TGCAGCGGTAAGACTAGCTCCTACGAGCAGTACTTC CSGKTSSYEQYF
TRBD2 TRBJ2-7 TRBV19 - TGTGCCAGTAGGTATCGACGGGGGGGATTTTACGAGCAGTACTTC CASRYRRGGFYEQYF
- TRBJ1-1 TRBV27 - TGTGCCAGCAGCAAACGGGGGGGTCGCACTGAAGCTTTCTTT CASSKRGGRTEAFF
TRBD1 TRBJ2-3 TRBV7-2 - TGTGCCAGCAGCTGGGACAGGGGAGGCGATACGCAGTATTTT CASSWDRGGDTQYF
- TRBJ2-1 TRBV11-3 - TGTGCCAGCAGTTCCAGCGGTGGTGAGCAGTTCTTC CASSSSGGEQFF
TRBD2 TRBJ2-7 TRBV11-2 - TGTGCCAGCAGCTTAGATCGGGGGGACGAGCAGTACTTC CASSLDRGDEQYF
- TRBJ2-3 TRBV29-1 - TGCAGCGTTGAAGGCCACTCTACGCAGTATTTT CSVEGHSTQYF
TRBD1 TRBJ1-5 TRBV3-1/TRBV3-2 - TGTGCCAGCAGCCAAGGAGGGGGCAACAGCAATCAGCCCCAGCATTTT CASSQGGGNSNQPQHF
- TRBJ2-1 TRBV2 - TGTGCCAGCAGTAAAACAGGGTACAATGAGCAGTTCTTC CASSKTGYNEQFF
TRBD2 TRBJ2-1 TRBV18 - TGTGCCAGCTCACCATGGCTAGCGGGAGCCAATGAGCAGTTCTTC CASSPWLAGANEQFF
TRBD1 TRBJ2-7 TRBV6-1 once TGTGCCAGCAGTGAAGTGACAGGGGTCCCCTCCGAGCAGTACTTC CASSEVTGVPSEQYF
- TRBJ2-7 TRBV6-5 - TGTGCCAGCAGTTACAGCGCGGGGGCATACGAGCAGTACTTC CASSYSAGAYEQYF
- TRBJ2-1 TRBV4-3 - TGCGCCAGCAGCCCCCCAGGGGTGAGAGCTAATGAGCAGTTCTTC CASSPPGVRANEQFF
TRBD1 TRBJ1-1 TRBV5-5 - TGTGCCAGCAGCATAACGGGACAGGGGGTTAGCGCTGAAGCTTTCTTT CASSITGQGVSAEAFF
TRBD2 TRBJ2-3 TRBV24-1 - TGTGCCACCAGTGCTAGGGGGACTAGCATAGATACGCAGTATTTT CATSARGTSIDTQYF
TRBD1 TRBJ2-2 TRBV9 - TGTGCCAGCAGCGTGGGACAGGGGGCGAAGGGGGAGCTGTTTTTT CASSVGQGAKGELFF
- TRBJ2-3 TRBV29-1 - TGCAGCGTGAAGATTGGGACAACCCATACGCAGTATTTT CSVKIGTTHTQYF
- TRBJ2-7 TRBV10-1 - TGCGCCAGCAGTGAGTCTCTAGCCTCCTACGAGCAGTACTTC CASSESLASYEQYF